This TCR beta chain appears in the sequencing data of a study of cytomegalovirus exposure and HLA in healthy donors. V dropped 4 bases and J dropped 9; count of bases not matched to a gene: 10. The CDR3 spans 15 residues. The germline V gene has CDR1 SGHRS and CDR2 YFSETQ. This clone has only one observation. PCR involved 60 Vbeta and 13 Jbeta primers. Clones were read by immunoSEQ multiplex PCR, and TCRdb kept only the in-frame ones, dropping some. The sample has over 150,000 clones, 60% to 80% seen once. The TCR sequence derives from a man aged 25 to 40 in good health and CMV-seropositive. Sequenced material: PBMCs. The chain uses TRBV5-1 and TRBJ2-1; TRBD2 matches 10 bases. CDR3: CASSGLGLARGEQFF. CDR3 nucleotides: TGCGCCAGCAGCGGGCTGGGACTAGCGAGGGGTGAGCAGTTCTTC. The variable domain in full, with the rest retrieved from reference TRBV5-1 and TRBJ2-1, is KAGVTQTPRYLIKTRGQQVTLSCSPISGHRSVSWYQQTPGQGLQFLFEYFSETQRNKGNFPGRFSGRQFSNSRSEMNVSTLELGDSALYLCASSGLGLARGEQFFGPGTRLTVL.